This TCR beta chain came from a study of type 1 and type 2 diabetes patients (dated by TCRdb to the mid-2010s). Regarding the research as a whole: Nine type 1 diabetes patients, a few type 2 diabetes patients and about 6 nondiabetic controls, all recruited in China, made up the cohort. A total of under 25,000,000 paired-end reads were generated across the whole study. The study used high-throughput sequencing to profile TCRbeta repertoires and compare individuals with type 1 diabetes, type 2 diabetes and no diabetes. For the type 1 diabetes patients, the type 2 diabetes patients acted as a disease comparison group. V gene usage was similar between approximately 20-cycle and approximately 25-cycle amplification, suggesting similar primer efficiencies and random PCR bias. TCRbeta libraries were sequenced paired-end on Illumina HiSeq 2000 or MiSeq instruments. Throughout the study, CD4 or CD8 MicroBeads on MACS columns were used to positively select CD4+ and CD8+ T cells from PBMCs.

The reads were generated on an Illumina MiSeq. Genomic DNA from sorted T cell subsets was used as template for TCRbeta CDR3 amplification. The TCRbeta CDR3 region was amplified by multiplex PCR using 30 forward and 13 reverse primers. PCR products were purified with AMPure XP beads, after which indices and adaptors were added in a second approximately 25-cycle PCR. Before sequencing, the QIAquick Gel Extraction Kit was used to gel-purify the libraries. The paper's data handling went like this. FLASH was used to merge the paired-end reads, and IgBLAST was used to align the reads to IMGT V, D and J germline references. Reads with below 70% alignment identity to germline references were discarded, and over 9,000,000 reads were retained study-wide. Following IMGT definitions, CDR3 boundaries, reading frame and productivity were assigned. Highly-expanded clones were defined as clones at or above 1% of reads, and diversity was measured by normalized Shannon entropy. Group differences in Shannon entropy were tested with unpaired two-tailed t-tests. TCRdb passed the public sequencing reads through fastp at Q25 and MiXCR, retaining productive beta sequences. Rows with a matching CDR3 protein are joined into one entry that keeps the most common DNA and genes. TCRdb's processing, not the authors' own work, is the source of the V and J calls. The sample table lists 250,000 to 300,000 distinct CDR3 sequences, 45% to 60% of them with a count of one. The top ten constitute roughly 15% of the sample.

Standard classification criteria for type 1 or type 2 diabetes were met by all diabetic patients, and glucose and C-peptide were assessed by WHO-recommended methods. Exclusion applied to any donor with other autoimmune diseases or infections within the previous four weeks. A roughly 9.7-milliliter sample of peripheral blood was drawn from every participant. LymphoPrep density separation was used to isolate PBMCs. From cysteine to phenylalanine, the CDR3 is 16 amino acids long. Just the 48-base CDR3 DNA is kept, in frame starting at base 1. The germline V gene yields SGHVS for CDR1 and FNYEAQ for CDR2. The germline V end is reduced by 5 bases and the J end by 5 bases; junction bases left unmatched: 10. A word on this clonotype: The antigen this receptor binds is unknown. Within one base of it there is no much larger clone, and no base qualities were kept.

The paper's findings and limits, for the study overall: Age and gender were not matched between study groups, possibly biasing interpretation. Since just a limited number of T2D and control samples were sequenced, some T1D-only HECs might also appear in more T2D or control samples. Type 2 diabetes repertoires showed high diversity, significantly greater than type 1 diabetes repertoires in both CD4+ and CD8+ T cells. Highly correlated V and J gene usage patterns were observed for type 2 diabetes and control samples, with an average of approximately 0.97 between samples. Type 2 diabetes patients had few highly-expanded CD4+ clones, median one, accounting for a median roughly 4% of reads.

The sequence derives from a young man with type 2 diabetes. The sample was peripheral blood mononuclear cells (PBMCs). The chain couples TRBV7-6 to TRBJ2-2, and 8 bases in between align with TRBD2. The nucleotides are TGTGCCAGCAGCACGGGGGGGGGAAGTCGAACCGGGGAGCTGTTTTTT. It translates as CASSTGGGSRTGELFF.